This passage covers 23 T cell receptor beta chains from one sample sequenced in a study of blood T cell repertoires in COVID-19. Clones were sequenced by immunoSEQ multiplex PCR, and TCRdb holds only the in-frame ones, with some missing. The sample shows tens of thousands of clones, roughly 87% of them seen only once. The sequencing input was peripheral blood. The receptor set was obtained from a man aged 40-49 years with COVID-19, enrolled during active disease.

The chain employs TRBV6-1 and TRBJ1-5; D is unresolved. Germline-derived CDR1 and CDR2 are MNHNS and SASEGT. This CDR3 spans 15 amino acids. Trimming cost V 2 bases and J 3 bases, with 11 bases left between them. CDR3 sequence reads: CASSERWAANQPQHF. The CDR3 DNA reads as TGTGCCAGCAGTGAACGGTGGGCAGCCAATCAGCCCCAGCATTTT.

CDR3 sequence (DNA): TGTGCCAGCAGCTCCACAGGGACCCAAGAGACCCAGTACTTC. It codes for CASSSTGTQETQYF. This chain connects TRBV5-6 to TRBJ2-5; tentative D call: TRBD1 (6 bases). The CDR3 length is 14 residues. Germline-derived CDR1 and CDR2 are SGHDT and YYEEEE. V was clipped by 3 bases and J by 1 base, with 10 bases between them.

The CDR3 protein is CASSQGVDTKREKLFF. CDR3 bases: TGTGCCAGCAGCCAAGGAGTGGACACCAAAAGGGAAAAACTGTTTTTT. The rearrangement uses TRBV4-2 and TRBJ1-4; D might be TRBD1 (5 bases). The CDR3 is made up of 16 amino acids. Between the trimmed V and J ends, which lost 1 base and 8 bases, there was a span of 17 bases. Germline values: CDR1 LGHNA, CDR2 YNFKEQ.

This clone came up once. The V gene is TRBV6-5, the J gene TRBJ2-1, with 11 nucleotides matching TRBD2. Germline CDR1 and CDR2: MNHEY and SVGAGI. The CDR3 consists of 14 residues. The V and J ends lost 6 bases and 7 bases, in that order; junction bases with no gene match: 5. CDR3 protein: CASRGTSGENEQFF. The CDR3 DNA reads TGTGCCAGCAGGGGGACTAGCGGAGAAAATGAGCAGTTCTTC.

The chain joins TRBV3-1 (or the pseudogene TRBV3-2) to TRBJ1-2; 11 bases are shared with TRBD1. This CDR3 region has 17 residues. V gave up 0 bases and J gave up 6 bases; unmatched junction bases: 9. Germline loops: CDR1 LGHDT, CDR2 YNNKEL (reference sequence). The CDR3 nucleotides are TGTGCCAGCAGCCAAGATGGAACCGGGACAGGGGGGGATGGCTACACCTTC. It codes for CASSQDGTGTGGDGYTF.

The chain joins TRBV25-1 to TRBJ1-1, with D uncertain. Between the trimmed V and J ends, which lost 5 bases and 1 base, there was a span of 8 bases. The length of the CDR3 is 13 residues. Germline assignment: CDR1 MGHDK and CDR2 SYGVNS. The CDR3 region has the DNA TGTGCCAGCAGTCTAATGAGGAACACTGAAGCTTTCTTT. This sequence encodes CASSLMRNTEAFF.

The rearrangement uses TRBV10-1 and TRBJ1-1, with D perhaps matching TRBD1 (6 bases). The CDR3 has 15 residues. Deletions cut 0 bases from V and 3 bases from J, with 11 bases between. The V gene's germline CDR1 is WNHNN and CDR2 SYGVQD (reference sequence). CDR3 sequence (DNA): TGCGCCAGCAGTGAGTCCCTTGAGGGGGACACTGAAGCTTTCTTT. Protein product: CASSESLEGDTEAFF.

The genes are TRBV5-1 and TRBJ2-3; 7 bases are shared with TRBD2. Unmatched junction bases numbered 4, after V lost 3 bases and J lost 6 bases. Germline lookup yields CDR1 SGHRS and CDR2 YFSETQ. The CDR3 covers 13 residues. This CDR3 reads CASSSREADTQYF. The CDR3 nucleotides read TGCGCCAGCAGCTCCCGGGAGGCGGATACGCAGTATTTT.

The rearrangement joins TRBV5-1 to TRBJ2-1; a weak D match, TRBD2 (6 bases). The CDR3 totals 15 residues. The V end lost 0 bases, the J end lost 0 bases, and 7 bases lay between the germline ends. CDR1 SGHRS and CDR2 YFSETQ come from the germline V gene. The CDR3 DNA sequence: TGCGCCAGCAGCTTGGGCGGGACCTCCTACAATGAGCAGTTCTTC. It specifies CASSLGGTSYNEQFF.

This chain connects TRBV2 to TRBJ1-1, with a possible D match to TRBD1 (5 bases). The germline V and J ends were trimmed by 0 bases and 12 bases, with 14 bases remaining between them. The germline V gene has CDR1 SNHLY and CDR2 FYNNEI. This CDR3 spans 13 amino acids. The CDR3 here is CASSEALGRASFF. The CDR3 coding sequence is TGTGCCAGCAGTGAAGCGCTTGGCAGGGCGTCTTTCTTT.

J is TRBJ2-3 and V is TRBV5-1; maybe TRBD1 (6 bases). Germline V CDR1 and CDR2: SGHRS, YFSETQ. This CDR3 contains 13 residues. The V and J ends lost 4 bases and 3 bases respectively, with 9 bases between them. CDR3 DNA sequence: TGCGCCAGCAGCCGGGACAATACAGATACGCAGTATTTT. Translation gives CASSRDNTDTQYF.

J is TRBJ1-1 and V is TRBV20-1; D remains ambiguous. V was cut by 0 bases and J by 10 bases, with 9 bases left in between. Germline CDR1 DFQATT, CDR2 SNEGSKA (reference sequence). This CDR3 is built from 11 residues. CDR3 DNA: TGCAGTGCTAGAGATGAGGGAACAGCTTTCTTT. Translated, it gives CSARDEGTAFF.

The chain employs TRBV12-5 and TRBJ2-3; unclear D gene. The CDR3 is made up of 16 amino acids. V was pared by 0 bases and J by 2 bases, with 12 bases between. Looked up from germline, CDR1 is LGHNT and CDR2 is FRNRAP. CDR3 in DNA: TGTGCTAGTGGTTTGGTACGTCTGGCCCTCACAGATACGCAGTATTTT. Its translation is CASGLVRLALTDTQYF.

The chain joins TRBV4-2 to TRBJ2-1, with D hard to call. Germline CDR1 and CDR2: LGHNA and YNFKEQ. The CDR3 runs to 14 residues. V lost 2 bases and J 3 bases, leaving 8 bases between the germline ends. The CDR3 loop is CASSQTPGYNEQFF. CDR3 nucleotide sequence: TGTGCCAGCAGCCAAACCCCGGGCTACAATGAGCAGTTCTTC.

The CDR3 is CASSLLPISTDTQYF. Written as DNA, the CDR3 is TGCGCCAGCAGCTTGTTGCCTATATCCACAGATACGCAGTATTTT. The rearrangement links TRBV5-1 to TRBJ2-3, with D unclear. With 1 base removed from V and 2 bases from J, the gap between germline ends came to 11 bases. From germline, CDR1 is SGHRS and CDR2 YFSETQ. The CDR3 runs to 15 residues.

This chain links TRBV2 with TRBJ1-2, with D maybe TRBD1 (5 bases). This CDR3 is built from 13 residues. CDR1 and CDR2 from the germline V gene are SNHLY and FYNNEI. The V gene lost 6 bases and the J gene lost 13 bases, with 21 bases spanning the gap. CDR3 amino acids: CASRGTVEGSFTF. CDR3 nucleotide sequence: TGTGCCAGCAGGGGGACTGTCGAGGGATCCTTCACCTTC.

The chain has TRBV27 and TRBJ2-7; maybe TRBD2 (7 bases). With 2 bases removed from V and 4 bases from J, the gap between germline ends came to 12 bases. The CDR3 contains 14 residues. Germline CDR1 is MNHEY and CDR2 is SMNVEV (reference sequence). The CDR3 region is CASSLKGGRYEQYF. The CDR3, as DNA: TGTGCCAGCAGTTTAAAGGGGGGGCGGTACGAGCAGTACTTC.

The chain couples TRBV28 to TRBJ2-7; 9 positions match TRBD2. The J segment lost 3 bases and the V segment lost 2 bases, leaving 5 bases of the junction unmatched. There are 15 residues in the CDR3. Germline V gene sequence: CDR1 MDHEN, CDR2 SYDVKM. The CDR3 sequence is CASSLRLAAVYEQYF. CDR3 nucleotide sequence: TGTGCCAGCAGTTTACGACTAGCGGCGGTCTACGAGCAGTACTTC.

CDR3 region: CASSLGLAGTYEQYF. CDR3 bases: TGCGCCAGCAGCTTGGGACTAGCGGGAACCTACGAGCAGTACTTC. This rearrangement joins TRBV5-1 to TRBJ2-7; 11 bases are shared with TRBD2. V lost 0 bases to trimming and J lost 2 bases; unmatched junction nucleotides: 1. Germline CDR1 SGHRS, CDR2 YFSETQ. The CDR3 sequence is 15 residues long.

The chain couples TRBV6-5 to TRBJ1-2; perhaps TRBD1 as D (6 bases). From germline, CDR1 is MNHEY and CDR2 SVGAGI. The CDR3 extends over 14 amino acids. CDR3 DNA: TGTGCTCTCGATCCAGGGGAACTCATCTATGGCTACACCTTC. Its protein is CALDPGELIYGYTF.

The chain couples TRBV14 to TRBJ2-7; 10 positions agree with TRBD2. V shed 3 bases, J shed 0 bases, and the junction held 2 bases outside the gene matches. Germline V gene sequence: CDR1 SGHDN, CDR2 FVKESK. The CDR3 extends over 15 amino acids. The CDR3 loop is CASSQTSGFSYEQYF. CDR3 in DNA: TGTGCCAGCAGCCAGACTAGCGGGTTCTCCTACGAGCAGTACTTC. Drawing the rest from reference TRBV14 and TRBJ2-7, the complete variable domain is EAGVTQFPSHSVIEKGQTVTLRCDPISGHDNLYWYRRVMGKEIKFLLHFVKESKQDESGMPNNRFLAERTGGTYSTLKVQPAELEDSGVYFCASSQTSGFSYEQYFGPGTRLTVT.

This clone was seen a single time. The chain couples TRBV7-9 to TRBJ2-2; TRBD2 agrees at 7 bases. CDR1 SEHNR and CDR2 FQNEAQ come from the germline V gene (reference sequence). V lost 5 bases to trimming and J lost 7 bases; unmatched junction nucleotides: 7. This CDR3 comprises 14 residues. The CDR3 nucleotides are TGTGCCAGCAGCCGGGAAGGGAGGGTCGGGGAGCTGTTTTTT. This gives the protein CASSREGRVGELFF.

The rearrangement links TRBV4-2 to TRBJ2-5; TRBD1 aligns across 7 bases. The length of the CDR3 is 14 residues. Trimming cost V 5 bases and J 3 bases; bases outside gene matches: 6. The germline V gene has CDR1 LGHNA and CDR2 YNFKEQ. The DNA for the CDR3 is TGTGCCAGCAGCGACGGGACAGCGAAAGAGACCCAGTACTTC. Protein: CASSDGTAKETQYF.